Shown below are 10 T cell receptor beta chains from a single sample sequenced in a study of blood T cell repertoires in COVID-19. Some clones are missing from TCRdb's copy, which holds only in-frame ones; the method was immunoSEQ multiplex PCR. This sample yields tens of thousands of clones, of which roughly 90% are seen a single time; around 1.5% belongs to the top ten. Sequenced input: peripheral blood. These TCRs come from a human donor with active COVID-19. The donor label of this sample is uncertain.

The chain has TRBV18 and TRBJ1-2; TRBD1 might be the D (5 bases). Trimming stripped 3 bases from V and 2 bases from J, with 10 bases between. CDR3 length equals 14 residues. The germline V gene encodes CDR1 KGHSH and CDR2 LQKENI. The CDR3 nucleotides are TGTGCCAGCTCACCTTTTCAGGGAAACTATGGCTACACCTTC. It translates to CASSPFQGNYGYTF.

V usage is TRBV18 and J usage is TRBJ2-7, with 7 bases matching TRBD1. The CDR3 extends over 13 amino acids. The trim removed 3 bases at V and 3 bases at J, leaving 2 bases unmatched. Germline values: CDR1 KGHSH, CDR2 LQKENI. The DNA for the CDR3 is TGTGCCAGCTCACCTAGACAGGGCTACGAGCAGTACTTC. It specifies CASSPRQGYEQYF.

The rearrangement uses TRBV15 and TRBJ1-3, with 8 bases matching TRBD1. With 6 bases clipped from V and 4 bases from J, the junction kept 11 bases outside the gene matches. This CDR3 contains 16 residues. Germline CDR1 LNHNV, CDR2 YYDKDF (reference sequence). The CDR3 bases are TGTGCCACCAGGGGAGGGTCCGGGACAGGCGGAAACACCATATATTTT. Protein: CATRGGSGTGGNTIYF.

This rearrangement joins TRBV10-3 to TRBJ1-1; D may be TRBD1 (5 bases). V lost 2 bases and J 4 bases, leaving 8 bases between the germline ends. Germline values: CDR1 ENHRY, CDR2 SYGVKD. The CDR3 covers 13 residues. This CDR3 is CAISEVGVTEAFF. DNA for the CDR3: TGTGCCATCAGTGAGGTAGGGGTCACTGAAGCTTTCTTT.

The chain uses TRBV5-6 and TRBJ1-1; TRBD1 matches at 11 bases. CDR1 is SGHDT, CDR2 YYEEEE, per germline. The CDR3 contains 16 residues. The V and J ends lost 0 bases and 6 bases, in that order; junction bases with no gene match: 7. The CDR3 DNA is TGTGCCAGCAGCTTGGGGACAGGGGGCCAAGGGGCTGAAGCTTTCTTT. It encodes CASSLGTGGQGAEAFF.

The chain employs TRBV7-3 and TRBJ2-5; 8 bases map to TRBD2. V lost 4 bases to trimming and J lost 7 bases; unmatched junction nucleotides: 11. Germline assignment: CDR1 SGHTA and CDR2 FQGTGA. This CDR3 region has 15 residues. The CDR3 nucleotides read TGTGCCAGCAGCTCCACCGGACTAGCCGTTTCGACCCAGTACTTC. It codes for CASSSTGLAVSTQYF.

The chain has TRBV10-2 and TRBJ2-7; perhaps TRBD2 as D (6 bases). This CDR3 spans 13 amino acids. Per germline, CDR1 WSHSY and CDR2 SAAADI. Trimming took off 10 bases at V and 3 bases at J, with 16 bases between the two ends. The CDR3 bases are TGCGCCACCACGGCGGGGCCCCACTACGAGCAGTACTTC. It yields the protein CATTAGPHYEQYF.

CDR3 amino acids: CASRPDRGAGANVLTF. In nucleotides, the CDR3 is TGTGCCAGCAGGCCCGACCGGGGGGCTGGGGCCAACGTCCTGACTTTC. This chain uses TRBV7-9 with TRBJ2-6; TRBD2 aligns across 7 bases. The germline gives CDR1 SEHNR, CDR2 FQNEAQ (reference sequence). CDR3 size: 16 residues. V lost 6 bases to trimming and J lost 2 bases; unmatched junction nucleotides: 7. Complete variable domain (other parts from reference TRBV7-9 and TRBJ2-6): DTGVSQNPRHKITKRGQNVTFRCDPISEHNRLYWYRQTLGQGPEFLTYFQNEAQLEKSRLLSDRFSAERPKGSFSTLEIQRTEQGDSAMYLCASRPDRGAGANVLTFGAGSRLTVL.

The chain has TRBV28 and TRBJ1-4; tentatively, D is TRBD1 (5 bases). The CDR3 totals 14 residues. Germline V CDR1 and CDR2: MDHEN, SYDVKM. Between the trimmed V and J ends, which lost 5 bases and 4 bases, there was a span of 11 bases. The CDR3 spells CASSQRGFNEKLFF. CDR3 DNA sequence: TGTGCCAGCAGTCAACGGGGGTTTAATGAAAAACTGTTTTTT. Filled out from reference TRBV28 and TRBJ1-4, the complete variable domain reads DVKVTQSSRYLVKRTGEKVFLECVQDMDHENMFWYRQDPGLGLRLIYFSYDVKMKEKGDIPEGYSVSREKKERFSLILESASTNQTSMYLCASSQRGFNEKLFFGSGTQLSVL.

The chain carries TRBV6-2 or TRBV6-3 and TRBJ1-5; TRBD1 matches at 7 bases. V shed 5 bases, J shed 9 bases, and the junction held 7 bases outside the gene matches. Germline V gives CDR1 MNHEY, CDR2 SVGEGT. CDR3 length equals 13 residues. DNA of the CDR3: TGTGCCAGCAGTGTACAGGGGCTTGGGCCCCAGCATTTT. Amino acids: CASSVQGLGPQHF.